The sequence of this T cell receptor beta chain was determined in a study of identical twins. V lost 4 bases and J 7 bases, leaving 13 bases between the germline ends. Germline-derived CDR1 and CDR2 are MGHRA and YSYEKL. This CDR3 spans 13 amino acids. Study observations and caveats: Zero-insertion analyses might be partly confounded by invariant T cells like MAIT and iNKT.

With template switching, a universal primer site was added, and the cDNA carried unique molecular identifiers. TCRdb ran MiXCR on the 5' RACE reads and lists one entry per CDR3 protein. Of about 520,000 distinct CDR3 sequences detected, about 20% appear once; the ten largest clones hold about 0.93%. This clonotype was recorded a few times. Its specificity is not known. Separately, the same data were catalogued under a study of T cells expressing NK-cell markers. As that study records: For four donors, these clonotypes were likewise the leading ones in the CD3+CD56-NKG2C+ fraction.

The TCR was taken from a woman younger than 30 in good health. Specimen: CD4+ T cells sorted from blood. The gene calls are TRBV4-1 and TRBJ2-5, with D uncertain. The CDR3 region is CASSPVNYGTQYF. DNA of the CDR3: TGCGCCAGCAGCCCGGTCAACTACGGGACCCAGTACTTC.